Listed here are 16 T cell receptor beta chains from one sample, sequenced in a study of blood T cell repertoires in COVID-19 (dated by TCRdb to 2019 to 2021). The library was built by means of the immunoSEQ multiplex PCR assay. Imported from immuneACCESS, the table was reduced by TCRdb to in-frame sequences with V and J called. These copies leave out some clones; in studies compared against another copy, an unresolved V gene accounts for under half, and the cause of the remainder is not known. This sample lists hundreds of thousands of clones; just under 90% were detected once. Approximately 1.8% of the sample is in the top ten clones. Source material: peripheral blood. The receptors derive from a woman in her 30s with COVID-19, enrolled during active disease.

This chain uses TRBV15 with TRBJ1-2; D is unclear. The CDR3 is made up of 11 amino acids. From germline, CDR1 is LNHNV and CDR2 YYDKDF (reference sequence). The V and J ends lost 8 bases and 3 bases respectively, with 7 bases between them. The CDR3 DNA is TGTGCCACCTCTAAAGACTATGGCTACACCTTC. Amino acid sequence: CATSKDYGYTF.

The CDR3 DNA is TGTGCCAGTAGTGCCCGACTAGCGGGGGGTTACAATGAGCAGTTCTTC. Protein: CASSARLAGGYNEQFF. The chain employs TRBV19 and TRBJ2-1, with 13 nucleotides matching TRBD2. Germline loops: CDR1 LNHDA, CDR2 SQIVND (reference sequence). Trimming cost V 5 bases and J 4 bases; bases outside gene matches: 5. This CDR3 is built from 16 residues.

This clone was detected once. Other DNA sequences in the same sample also yield this CDR3. The V call is TRBV19, the J call TRBJ1-5, with 8 bases fitting TRBD1. The V gene end was trimmed by 3 bases and the J gene end by 4 bases; junction bases not matched to a gene: 5. The CDR3 is made up of 15 amino acids. Germline assignment: CDR1 LNHDA and CDR2 SQIVND (reference sequence). CDR3 in DNA: TGTGCCAGTAGTATCGGACAGGGTGGAAATCAGCCCCAGCATTTT. This sequence encodes CASSIGQGGNQPQHF.

Turning to this clone: The sample contains more than one DNA sequence encoding this CDR3. The chain recombines TRBV7-9 with TRBJ1-1; the D gene is possibly TRBD1 (5 bases). Trimming pared 0 bases from V and 5 bases from J, leaving 10 bases between. CDR3 length: 14 amino acids. CDR1 SEHNR and CDR2 FQNEAQ come from the germline V gene (reference sequence). CDR3 in DNA: TGTGCCAGCAGCTTAGCGCAGGGCCGGACTGAAGCTTTCTTT. This encodes CASSLAQGRTEAFF.

The chain employs TRBV27 and TRBJ1-4; the D gene is possibly TRBD1 (6 bases). The length of the CDR3 is 13 residues. Germline V gene lookup returns CDR1 MNHEY and CDR2 SMNVEV (reference sequence). V shed 8 bases and J shed 7 bases, with 14 bases lying between them. The CDR3 is CASQGGAREKLFF. CDR3 nucleotide sequence: TGTGCCAGCCAAGGGGGGGCACGTGAAAAACTGTTTTTT.

The V gene is TRBV4-3, the J gene TRBJ2-7; possibly TRBD1 for D (5 bases). The CDR3 covers 15 residues. The V gene's germline CDR1 is LGHNA and CDR2 YSLEER. V was shortened by 0 bases and J by 0 bases, with 9 bases between the two germline ends. The CDR3 loop reads CASSQETESSYEQYF. The CDR3 DNA is TGCGCCAGCAGCCAAGAGACAGAAAGCTCCTACGAGCAGTACTTC.

The chain carries TRBV27 and TRBJ1-1; D unclear. Per the germline V gene, CDR1 is MNHEY and CDR2 is SMNVEV (reference sequence). Deletions cut 8 bases from V and 1 base from J, with 5 bases between. This CDR3 region has 11 residues. In DNA form, the CDR3 reads TGTGCCAGCGGCCGGAACACTGAAGCTTTCTTT. Its protein product is CASGRNTEAFF.

This clone was seen a handful of times. The rearrangement joins TRBV28 to TRBJ1-1, with D hard to call. Germline values: CDR1 MDHEN, CDR2 SYDVKM. The V and J ends lost 3 bases and 5 bases respectively, with 13 bases between them. The CDR3 length is 14 residues. Written as DNA, the CDR3 is TGTGCCAGCAGTTTTTCCCGAATGAGGACTGAAGCTTTCTTT. Translating it yields CASSFSRMRTEAFF.

The J gene is TRBJ2-1, the V gene TRBV30, with 7 bases that match TRBD2. Germline CDR1 and CDR2: GTSNPN and SVGIG (reference sequence). V dropped 2 bases and J dropped 0; count of bases not matched to a gene: 4. This CDR3 spans 15 amino acids. CDR3 residues: CAWSSSGYSYNEQFF. Written as DNA, the CDR3 is TGTGCCTGGAGTTCTAGCGGTTACTCCTACAATGAGCAGTTCTTC. Filled out from reference TRBV30 and TRBJ2-1, the complete variable domain reads SQTIHQWPATLVQPVGSPLSLECTVEGTSNPNLYWYRQAAGRGLQLLFYSVGIGQISSEVPQNLSASRPQDRQFILSSKKLLLSDSGFYLCAWSSSGYSYNEQFFGPGTRLTVL.

V gene TRBV5-5 combines with J gene TRBJ1-4; no reliable D call. The CDR3 consists of 16 residues. Germline V gene data show CDR1 as SGHKS and CDR2 as YYEKEE (reference sequence). Between the trimmed V and J ends, which lost 0 bases and 2 bases, there was a span of 11 bases. This CDR3 is CASSLGAGRTNEKLFF. In DNA form, the CDR3 reads TGTGCCAGCAGCTTGGGGGCAGGTAGGACTAATGAAAAACTGTTTTTT.

The chain uses TRBV6-1 and TRBJ1-1; 8 bases align to TRBD1. CDR1 and CDR2 from the germline V gene are MNHNS and SASEGT. The CDR3 spans 13 residues. V lost 3 bases and J lost 7; bases outside the gene matches: 4. CDR3 nucleotide sequence: TGTGCCAGCAGTGACCTGGGACAGGTTGAAGCTTTCTTT. This sequence encodes CASSDLGQVEAFF.

For this clone: One junction end disagrees with the germline gene, perhaps due to a read error. The rearrangement uses TRBV6-5 and TRBJ1-4, with D possibly matching TRBD1 (6 bases). CDR3 length equals 15 residues. Germline-derived CDR1 and CDR2 are MNHEY and SVGAGI. CDR3 nucleotide sequence: TGTGCCGGCAGGGGATTGGGGGCATTCGGTGAAAAACTGTTTTTT. It yields the protein CAGRGLGAFGEKLFF.

The V gene is TRBV19, the J gene TRBJ1-6; 8 bases map to TRBD1. Germline CDR1 is LNHDA and CDR2 is SQIVND (reference sequence). This CDR3 contains 15 residues. V shed 8 bases and J 5 bases; nucleotides not matched to a gene: 8. In DNA, the CDR3 is TGTGCCAGTCGGCGGCAGGGACAGGATAATTCACCCCTCCACTTT. Its translation: CASRRQGQDNSPLHF.

This chain links TRBV3-1 (or the pseudogene TRBV3-2) with TRBJ1-5, with 7 bases that match TRBD1. The germline V gene encodes CDR1 LGHDT and CDR2 YNNKEL (reference sequence). V lost 0 bases, J lost 6 bases, and 8 bases stayed unmatched. The CDR3 consists of 16 residues. The CDR3 loop reads CASSQDLGQGGQPQHF. CDR3 DNA sequence: TGTGCCAGCAGCCAAGATCTGGGGCAGGGGGGTCAGCCCCAGCATTTT.

This clone came up a few times. J is TRBJ2-7 and V is TRBV28; 7 nucleotides line up with TRBD2. The length of the CDR3 is 11 residues. J was trimmed by 5 bases and V by 5 bases; bases with no gene match: 0. CDR1 and CDR2 (germline): MDHEN, SYDVKM. CDR3 protein: CASSGRDEQYV. The CDR3 nucleotides are TGTGCCAGCAGTGGGAGGGACGAGCAGTACGTC.

The chain combines TRBV25-1 with TRBJ2-5, with D uncertain. The CDR3 length is 11 residues. Trimming cost V 2 bases and J 4 bases, with 2 bases left between them. CDR1 is MGHDK, CDR2 SYGVNS, per germline. The CDR3 sequence is CASSELETQYF. The CDR3 coding sequence is TGTGCCAGCAGTGAACTAGAGACCCAGTACTTC.